The clone carrying this TCR beta chain was observed a few times. The antigen is undetermined. The data originate from a study of identical twins. Study outcomes and limitations: One should note that invariant MAIT and iNKT cells could partly confound zero-insertion analyses.

Trimming removed 0 bases from V and 3 bases from J; junction bases left unmatched: 6. Germline values: CDR1 LGHNA, CDR2 YNFKEQ. The CDR3 loop spans 16 amino acids. Each CDR3 protein is one row after TCRdb ran MiXCR on the 5' RACE reads. This sample carries around 1.7 million distinct CDR3 sequences, about 30% of them seen once, and the ten largest clones take around 0.25%. The V and J genes are TRBV4-2 and TRBJ1-1, with 8 bases identical to TRBD1. The sample consisted of cord blood. The clonotype comes from a newborn girl in good health. CDR3 protein: CASSQDRDRGHTEAFF. The CDR3, as DNA: TGTGCCAGCAGCCAAGACCGAGACAGGGGACACACTGAAGCTTTCTTT.